This T cell receptor beta chain is from a study of cytomegalovirus exposure and HLA in healthy donors. The germline V and J ends were trimmed by 3 bases and 1 base, with 5 bases remaining between them. The CDR3 runs 13 residues. Germline CDR1 is MNHNS and CDR2 is SASEGT. PCR primers comprised 60 Vbeta and 13 Jbeta primers. Clones were read by immunoSEQ multiplex PCR, and TCRdb kept only the in-frame ones, dropping some. This table has 77,000 or so clones, around 84% appearing once. The material sequenced was PBMCs. The chain joins TRBV6-1 to TRBJ2-3; D not resolved. The sequence was collected from a man between 65 and 85 years old in good health and CMV-seropositive. The CDR3 sequence is CASSDPGTDTQYF. The CDR3 coding sequence is TGTGCCAGCAGTGACCCTGGCACAGATACGCAGTATTTT.